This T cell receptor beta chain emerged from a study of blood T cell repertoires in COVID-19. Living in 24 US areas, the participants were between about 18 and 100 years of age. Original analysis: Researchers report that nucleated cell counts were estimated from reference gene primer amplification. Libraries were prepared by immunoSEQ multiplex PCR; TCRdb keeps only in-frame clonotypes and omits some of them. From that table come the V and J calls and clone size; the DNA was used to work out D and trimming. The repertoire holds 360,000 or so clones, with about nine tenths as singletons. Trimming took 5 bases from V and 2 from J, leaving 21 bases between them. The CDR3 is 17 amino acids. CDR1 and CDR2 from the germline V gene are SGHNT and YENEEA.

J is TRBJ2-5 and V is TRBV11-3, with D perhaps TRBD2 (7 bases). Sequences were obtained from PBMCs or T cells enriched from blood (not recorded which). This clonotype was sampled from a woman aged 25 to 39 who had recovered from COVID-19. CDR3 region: CASSPRTGLAAQETQYF. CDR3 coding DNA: TGTGCCAGCAGCCCTCGAACAGGGCTAGCGGCTCAAGAGACCCAGTACTTC.